These 11 T cell receptor beta chains share one sample of origin, sequenced in a study of T cells in Graves' hyperthyroidism and ophthalmopathy. TCR beta CDR3 regions were amplified from RNA. Using the HTBI primer set, a first-round RT-PCR was run on the TCR CDR3. TCRdb used MiXCR to reprocess the multiplex PCR reads, holding one entry per CDR3 protein. The sample lists hundreds of thousands of distinct CDR3 sequences, over 15% occurring once. The sequencing sample was made of blood. These receptors originate from a woman aged 18-29 years with Graves' hyperthyroidism.

This clonotype has a handful of counts. The rearrangement links TRBV27 to TRBJ2-1; TRBD2 matches at 9 bases. J gave up 4 bases and V 3 bases, and 4 bases lay outside the gene matches. The CDR3 totals 15 residues. Looked up from germline, CDR1 is MNHEY and CDR2 is SMNVEV (reference sequence). CDR3 protein: CASSFMGLAYNEQFF. Written as DNA, the CDR3 is TGTGCCAGCAGTTTTATGGGACTAGCATACAATGAGCAGTTCTTC.

The J gene is TRBJ2-5, the V gene TRBV11-1; TRBD2 matches 10 bases. V lost 1 base to trimming and J lost 5 bases; unmatched junction nucleotides: 4. From germline, CDR1 is SGHAT and CDR2 FQDESV (reference sequence). The CDR3 totals 15 residues. The chain's CDR3 is CASSLGSGLAETQYF. In nucleotides, the CDR3 is TGTGCCAGCAGCTTAGGGTCGGGACTAGCGGAGACCCAGTACTTC.

This chain joins TRBV4-1 and TRBJ1-1; weak D call: TRBD1 (6 bases). The ends were cut back, 2 bases at V and 3 bases at J, with 19 bases in the middle. In germline, CDR1 is MGHRA, CDR2 YSYEKL. This CDR3 region has 17 residues. As DNA, the CDR3 is TGCGCCAGCAGCCAAACCAGAGGGGGGTTGGGGTACACTGAAGCTTTCTTT. This gives the protein CASSQTRGGLGYTEAFF.

Many counts were recorded for this clonotype. V is TRBV4-1 and J is TRBJ2-7; D unclear. The CDR3 covers 13 residues. CDR1 and CDR2 from the germline V gene are MGHRA and YSYEKL. The V and J ends lost 2 bases and 1 base respectively, with 6 bases between them. The chain's CDR3 is CASSQWASYEQYF. The CDR3 DNA follows: TGCGCCAGCAGCCAATGGGCGTCCTACGAGCAGTACTTC.

Written as DNA, the CDR3 is TGTGCCAGCAGCCAAGCGGCCGGTGGAGGGTATGGCTACACCTTC. This encodes CASSQAAGGGYGYTF. The chain has TRBV3-1 and TRBJ1-2; D gene ambiguous. V lost 1 base and J 5 bases, leaving 14 bases between the germline ends. Germline V gene data show CDR1 as LGHDT and CDR2 as YNNKEL (reference sequence). This CDR3 is built from 15 residues.

The chain recombines TRBV4-3 with TRBJ1-5; D is uncertain. V was cut by 3 bases and J by 2 bases, with 11 bases left in between. The CDR3 length is 15 residues. Germline V gene sequence: CDR1 LGHNA, CDR2 YSLEER. The CDR3 is CASSQRVTGNQPQHF. As DNA, the CDR3 is TGCGCCAGCAGCCAGAGGGTAACTGGCAATCAGCCCCAGCATTTT.

This clonotype is a singleton in its sample. A much larger clone differs by one base, so this may be a read error. The chain has TRBV27 and TRBJ2-1; D is uncertain. Per germline, CDR1 MNHEY and CDR2 SMNVEV (reference sequence). This CDR3 comprises 15 residues. The CDR3 loop is CVSSLLPSSVNEQFF. CDR3 nucleotide sequence: TGTGTCAGCAGTTTATTACCCTCCAGCGTGAATGAGCAGTTCTTC.

This clonotype occurred many times. The genes are TRBV11-2 and TRBJ2-3; 7 bases map to TRBD1. Germline values: CDR1 SGHAT, CDR2 FQNNGV. J was trimmed by 2 bases and V by 7 bases; bases with no gene match: 9. This CDR3 has 15 residues. The CDR3 nucleotides are TGTGCCAGCACCAAGACAGGGTCGGACACAGATACGCAGTATTTT. Protein sequence: CASTKTGSDTDTQYF.

The CDR3 nucleotides read TGTGCCAGCAGCAAGGACAGGGTTTTGGATGGCTACACCTTC. Encoded protein: CASSKDRVLDGYTF. The gene calls are TRBV7-2 and TRBJ1-2; TRBD1 aligns across 8 bases. The ends lost 5 bases at V and 6 bases at J; junction bases unmatched: 8. There are 14 residues in the CDR3. The germline V gene has CDR1 SGHTA and CDR2 FQGNSA. Full variable domain (missing parts from reference TRBV7-2 and TRBJ1-2): GAGVSQSPSNKVTEKGKDVELRCDPISGHTALYWYRQSLGQGLEFLIYFQGNSAPDKSGLPSDRFSAERTGGSVSTLTIQRTQQEDSAVYLCASSKDRVLDGYTFGSGTRLTVV.

The chain joins TRBV5-1 to TRBJ2-3, with TRBD2 matching over 9 bases. The length of the CDR3 is 16 residues. Germline CDR1 reads SGHRS; CDR2 reads YFSETQ. V lost 3 bases, J lost 4 bases, and 9 bases stayed unmatched. As DNA, the CDR3 is TGCGCCAGCAGCTCATTAGCGGGAGCCAACTCAGATACGCAGTATTTT. It yields the protein CASSSLAGANSDTQYF.

This clonotype was observed at least ten times. The chain recombines TRBV12-3 or TRBV12-4 with TRBJ1-2; D uncertain. Trimming removed 5 bases from V and 0 bases from J, with 10 bases in between. The CDR3 is 14 amino acids. The CDR3 bases are TGTGCCAGCAGTCCCCGACGGACTAACTATGGCTACACCTTC. Translating it yields CASSPRRTNYGYTF.